One and the same sample provided the 28 T cell receptor beta chains below, sequenced in a study of blood T cell repertoires in COVID-19. The data were produced by immunoSEQ multiplex PCR, yet TCRdb's version contains in-frame clones alone and is incomplete. The sample carries more than 200,000 clones, more than 75% recorded once. The sample comprised PBMCs or T cells enriched from blood (not recorded which). Source of these receptors: a man aged 35 to 55 who had recovered from COVID-19.

The V call is TRBV7-3, the J call TRBJ2-1; TRBD1 matches at 10 bases. This CDR3 is 16 amino acids long. Germline CDR1 reads SGHTA; CDR2 reads FQGTGA. V was pared by 4 bases and J by 10 bases, with 13 bases of the junction left unmatched. The CDR3 protein is CASSSSGTGVLGEQFF. The CDR3 DNA reads as TGTGCCAGCAGCTCCTCCGGGACAGGGGTTTTGGGGGAGCAGTTCTTC.

The chain uses TRBV30 and TRBJ1-6; maybe TRBD1 (5 bases). The germline V and J ends were trimmed by 5 bases and 0 bases, with 8 bases remaining between them. CDR3 length equals 14 residues. CDR1 and CDR2 (germline): GTSNPN, SVGIG (reference sequence). The CDR3 loop reads CAWDSFSYNSPLHF. The CDR3 region has the DNA TGTGCCTGGGACAGTTTCTCCTATAATTCACCCCTCCACTTT.

The chain joins TRBV7-2 to TRBJ1-6, with TRBD1 as a possible D gene (5 bases). The CDR3 totals 18 residues. The germline CDR1 and CDR2 sequences are SGHTA and FQGNSA. Between the trimmed V and J ends, which lost 2 bases and 5 bases, there was a span of 19 bases. CDR3 nucleotides: TGTGCCAGCAGCTTAATATATCGGGGGACGATTAATAATTCACCCCTCCACTTT. The encoded protein is CASSLIYRGTINNSPLHF. The full variable domain, rest sourced from reference TRBV7-2 and TRBJ1-6, is GAGVSQSPSNKVTEKGKDVELRCDPISGHTALYWYRQSLGQGLEFLIYFQGNSAPDKSGLPSDRFSAERTGGSVSTLTIQRTQQEDSAVYLCASSLIYRGTINNSPLHFGNGTRLTVT.

This chain connects TRBV19 to TRBJ1-5, with D possibly matching TRBD1 (6 bases). V lost 4 bases and J 6 bases, leaving 13 bases between the germline ends. CDR1 and CDR2 (germline): LNHDA, SQIVND (reference sequence). CDR3 size: 14 residues. CDR3 amino acids: CASSSGSGVQPQHF. As DNA, the CDR3 is TGTGCCAGTAGTAGCGGGTCAGGGGTTCAGCCCCAGCATTTT.

The rearrangement links TRBV29-1 to TRBJ1-5, with a possible D match to TRBD1 (5 bases). This CDR3 contains 14 residues. Germline V gene sequence: CDR1 SQVTM, CDR2 ANQGSEA. Trimming removed 7 bases from V and 4 bases from J, with 17 bases in between. The CDR3 bases are TGCAGCGCACCTACCATTCAGGGTAATCAGCCCCAGCATTTT. Amino acids: CSAPTIQGNQPQHF.

The V and J genes are TRBV14 and TRBJ2-1, with 8 bases matching TRBD2. Germline CDR1 SGHDN, CDR2 FVKESK. The CDR3 loop spans 15 amino acids. Trimming removed 5 bases from V and 8 bases from J; junction bases left unmatched: 11. The CDR3 loop reads CASSVRGGSSDEQFF. The CDR3 nucleotides are TGTGCCAGCAGCGTCCGGGGGGGCTCCTCCGATGAGCAGTTCTTC.

This clone showed up just a few times. The rearrangement uses TRBV5-1 and TRBJ2-1; TRBD2 matches at 13 bases. Per germline, CDR1 SGHRS and CDR2 YFSETQ. The CDR3 sequence is 18 residues long. J was trimmed by 1 base and V by 6 bases; bases with no gene match: 10. Written as DNA, the CDR3 is TGCGCCAGCATCGAGGGACTAGCGGGACCCCAATCCTACAATGAGCAGTTCTTC. Its translation is CASIEGLAGPQSYNEQFF. Full variable domain (outside the CDR3, taken from reference TRBV5-1 and TRBJ2-1): KAGVTQTPRYLIKTRGQQVTLSCSPISGHRSVSWYQQTPGQGLQFLFEYFSETQRNKGNFPGRFSGRQFSNSRSEMNVSTLELGDSALYLCASIEGLAGPQSYNEQFFGPGTRLTVL.

V usage is TRBV12-5 and J usage is TRBJ2-3, with 10 bases fitting TRBD2. The junction had 12 bases not matched to a gene; V was cut back by 2 bases and J by 7 bases. There are 17 residues in the CDR3. Germline CDR1 and CDR2: LGHNT and FRNRAP. The chain's CDR3 is CASGLLTSGVMLYTQYF. In DNA, the CDR3 is TGTGCTAGTGGTTTGCTAACTAGCGGGGTTATGTTGTATACGCAGTATTTT.

The chain links TRBV9 to TRBJ2-3; tentatively, D is TRBD1 (6 bases). Germline V gene lookup returns CDR1 SGDLS and CDR2 YYNGEE. Trimming cost V 3 bases and J 2 bases, with 10 bases left between them. The CDR3 spans 14 residues. The CDR3 DNA reads TGTGCCAGCAGCGCCGGACAGCCCACAGATACGCAGTATTTT. Protein product: CASSAGQPTDTQYF.

The CDR3 reads CSAGANEQFF. In DNA form, the CDR3 reads TGCAGTGCAGGGGCCAATGAGCAGTTCTTC. The chain links TRBV20-1 to TRBJ2-1, with TRBD1 as a possible D gene (5 bases). V was shortened by 6 bases and J by 6 bases, with 6 bases between the two germline ends. This CDR3 spans 10 amino acids. Germline loops: CDR1 DFQATT, CDR2 SNEGSKA (reference sequence).

The rearrangement joins TRBV10-3 to TRBJ2-3, with 14 bases matching TRBD2. CDR3 size: 16 residues. V lost 8 bases and J lost 1; bases outside the gene matches: 5. The germline gives CDR1 ENHRY, CDR2 SYGVKD. The CDR3 bases are TGTGCCATCGGGACTAGCGGGGGCGCGGGCACAGATACGCAGTATTTT. Translation gives CAIGTSGGAGTDTQYF.

The DNA for the CDR3 is TGTGCCAGCACCTTATGGGGAGCTGAAGCTTTCTTT. This encodes CASTLWGAEAFF. V and J are TRBV12-3 or TRBV12-4 and TRBJ1-1; the D is unclear. This CDR3 is built from 12 residues. Trimming shortened V by 7 bases and J by 6 bases, and 12 bases separated the two germline ends.

The count of this clone is one. The rearrangement joins TRBV10-3 to TRBJ1-2; TRBD1 aligns across 12 bases. The CDR3 consists of 15 residues. Per germline, CDR1 ENHRY and CDR2 SYGVKD. V lost 5 bases to trimming and J lost 8 bases; unmatched junction nucleotides: 9. For the CDR3, the DNA is TGTGCCATCAGTCGTGAGGGACAGGGGGCTGAAGGCTACACCTTC. Protein sequence: CAISREGQGAEGYTF.

The rearrangement links TRBV18 to TRBJ2-7; maybe TRBD2 (6 bases). This CDR3 has 13 amino acids. Trimming took 6 bases from V and 6 from J, leaving 15 bases between them. Germline V gene data show CDR1 as KGHSH and CDR2 as LQKENI. This CDR3 is CASSGTAQGEQYF. DNA of the CDR3: TGTGCCAGCTCCGGGACTGCCCAGGGCGAGCAGTACTTC.

The chain carries TRBV5-1 and TRBJ2-7; D uncertain. Trimming cost V 4 bases and J 4 bases, with 12 bases left between them. Per the germline V gene, CDR1 is SGHRS and CDR2 is YFSETQ. This CDR3 has 13 amino acids. CDR3 sequence: CASSTEQTYEQYF. The CDR3 nucleotides are TGCGCCAGCAGCACCGAACAAACGTACGAGCAGTACTTC.

The rearrangement uses TRBV6-5 and TRBJ2-7; D might be TRBD2 (6 bases). The CDR3 loop spans 13 amino acids. Looked up from germline, CDR1 is MNHEY and CDR2 is SVGAGI. V shed 7 bases and J shed 0 bases, with 10 bases lying between them. In DNA, the CDR3 is TGTGCCAGCACGGAGGGGAGCTCCTACGAGCAGTACTTC. This translates into CASTEGSSYEQYF.

The CDR3: CASSGRRGDNSPLHF. Here the CDR3 DNA reads TGTGCCAGCAGCGGGAGGAGAGGGGATAATTCACCCCTCCACTTT. The gene calls are TRBV7-2 and TRBJ1-6; possibly TRBD1 for D (5 bases). V lost 5 bases to trimming and J lost 5 bases, with 13 bases between them. The germline V gene has CDR1 SGHTA and CDR2 FQGNSA. The CDR3 totals 15 residues.

The rearrangement links TRBV12-3 or TRBV12-4 to TRBJ1-5; the match to TRBD1 covers 7 bases. The J segment lost 11 bases and the V segment lost 6 bases, leaving 7 bases of the junction unmatched. The CDR3 loop spans 12 amino acids. As DNA, the CDR3 is TGTGCCAGCAGGCCGACTACAGGGGCCCAGCATTTT. This codes for CASRPTTGAQHF.

The chain uses TRBV5-4 and TRBJ2-1; 8 bases line up with TRBD1. V was clipped by 1 base and J by 2 bases; unmatched bases: 5. There are 16 residues in the CDR3. From germline, CDR1 is SGHNT and CDR2 YYREEE (reference sequence). The CDR3 protein is CASSLMEQGAYNEQFF. The CDR3 coding sequence is TGTGCCAGCAGCTTGATGGAACAGGGGGCCTACAATGAGCAGTTCTTC.

The chain recombines TRBV5-6 with TRBJ1-2; D ambiguous. The germline V gene encodes CDR1 SGHDT and CDR2 YYEEEE. Trimming cost V 4 bases and J 1 base, with 11 bases left between them. The length of the CDR3 is 14 residues. The CDR3 sequence is CASSIGLFNYGYTF. For the CDR3, the DNA is TGTGCCAGCAGCATAGGACTGTTTAACTATGGCTACACCTTC.

This clone was counted between two and nine times. This rearrangement joins TRBV28 to TRBJ1-5, with TRBD1 matching 7 bases. CDR3 length: 14 amino acids. Germline CDR1 reads MDHEN; CDR2 reads SYDVKM. With V trimmed by 7 bases and J by 11 bases, 14 bases remained unmatched. The CDR3 spells CASTLGTAGLTQHF. CDR3 DNA sequence: TGTGCCAGCACCCTAGGGACAGCCGGCTTGACCCAGCATTTT.

The rearrangement uses TRBV4-2 and TRBJ1-2; 8 bases agree with TRBD1. The CDR3 spans 13 residues. The germline V gene has CDR1 LGHNA and CDR2 YNFKEQ. J gave up 5 bases and V 4 bases, and 3 bases lay outside the gene matches. The CDR3 DNA sequence: TGTGCCAGCAGCCGACGACAGGGGTATGGCTACACCTTC. This codes for CASSRRQGYGYTF.

The V call is TRBV3-1 (or the pseudogene TRBV3-2), the J call TRBJ1-5; 9 bases match TRBD1. The germline CDR1 and CDR2 sequences are LGHDT and YNNKEL (reference sequence). The CDR3 is 19 amino acids. V lost 0 bases, J lost 2 bases, and 11 bases stayed unmatched. The CDR3 nucleotides are TGTGCCAGCAGCCAAGATTCGGGACAGGGCGATATGGGCAATCAGCCCCAGCATTTT. Translating it yields CASSQDSGQGDMGNQPQHF.

The chain combines TRBV24-1 with TRBJ2-1; possible D gene TRBD2, 6 bases. Germline CDR1 and CDR2: KGHDR and SFDVKD. This CDR3 has 16 amino acids. Trimming took 1 base from V and 2 from J, leaving 11 bases between them. CDR3 nucleotide sequence: TGTGCCACCAGTGATTTAGGAGGGAATCCCTACAATGAGCAGTTCTTC. As protein: CATSDLGGNPYNEQFF.

This clone was recorded only once. The genes are TRBV6-4 and TRBJ1-4, with no clear D. This CDR3 is 13 amino acids long. V was pared by 0 bases and J by 8 bases, with 7 bases between. The germline gives CDR1 MRHNA, CDR2 SNTAGT. The CDR3 DNA is TGTGCCAGCAGTGACTCTGGGAGAGAAAAACTGTTTTTT. It encodes CASSDSGREKLFF.

The chain uses TRBV28 and TRBJ2-7; TRBD2 aligns across 7 bases. The CDR3 length is 16 residues. Germline assignment: CDR1 MDHEN and CDR2 SYDVKM. The ends lost 2 bases at V and 5 bases at J; junction bases unmatched: 12. The CDR3 spells CASSLPSGGSRNEQYF. CDR3 bases: TGTGCCAGCAGTTTACCTTCTGGCGGGAGCCGGAACGAGCAGTACTTC.

V and J are TRBV12-3 or TRBV12-4 and TRBJ1-5, with a possible D match to TRBD1 (6 bases). The CDR3 runs to 13 residues. The germline V and J ends were trimmed by 5 bases and 5 bases, with 10 bases remaining between them. The CDR3: CASSRGIDQPQHF. For the CDR3, the DNA is TGTGCCAGCAGTAGGGGGATTGATCAGCCCCAGCATTTT.

The J gene is TRBJ2-7, the V gene TRBV2; D gene ambiguous. The CDR3 is 11 amino acids. Germline CDR1 reads SNHLY; CDR2 reads FYNNEI. V was shortened by 6 bases and J by 6 bases, with 9 bases between the two germline ends. The CDR3 region is CASRMRLEQYF. CDR3 in DNA: TGTGCCAGCAGGATGAGACTCGAGCAGTACTTC.